This is a list of T cell receptor beta chains from one sample in a study of shared clonotypes between healthy human individuals. Repertoires were generated with immunoSEQ multiplex PCR, while TCRdb's copy carries only in-frame clones and drops some. The sample has around 2.3 million clones, 90% to 97% seen once. Input material: naive CD4+ T cells sorted from blood. The receptors derive from a man younger than 35 in good health. The CDR3 runs from the conserved cysteine through the conserved F or W. The D gene is left open where the match is weak. Expanded clones get a size class; other rows say once, few or many, or leave the size out.

clone_size: -
d_call: -
j_call: TRBJ2-2
v_call: TRBV6-6
cdr3_nt: TGTGCCAGCACCAAGGAGAGGAACACCGGGGAGCTGTTTTTT
cdr3_aa: CASTKERNTGELFF

clone_size: -
d_call: -
j_call: TRBJ2-5
v_call: TRBV30
cdr3_nt: TGTGCCTGGCGCAATCCCAGGGATGGCCAAGAGACCCAGTACTTC
cdr3_aa: CAWRNPRDGQETQYF

clone_size: once
d_call: -
j_call: TRBJ1-2
v_call: TRBV27
cdr3_nt: TGTGCCAGCAGCCCGGTGGCCGGCTATGGCTACACCTTC
cdr3_aa: CASSPVAGYGYTF

clone_size: -
d_call: TRBD1
j_call: TRBJ1-1
v_call: TRBV2
cdr3_nt: TGTGCCAGCAATCCGAGGGGGCCCACTGAAGCTTTCTTT
cdr3_aa: CASNPRGPTEAFF

clone_size: once
d_call: TRBD2
j_call: TRBJ2-3
v_call: TRBV9
cdr3_nt: TGTGCCAGCAGCGATCTTAGCGGGGGGGGCACAGATACGCAGTATTTT
cdr3_aa: CASSDLSGGGTDTQYF

clone_size: -
d_call: -
j_call: TRBJ2-1
v_call: TRBV18
cdr3_nt: TGTGCCAGCTCACCAGCGGTTTACAATGAGCAGTTCTTC
cdr3_aa: CASSPAVYNEQFF

clone_size: -
d_call: TRBD2
j_call: TRBJ2-7
v_call: TRBV10-3
cdr3_nt: TGTGCCATCACGAGCGGGAGGGCCTCGAACGAGCAGTACTTC
cdr3_aa: CAITSGRASNEQYF

clone_size: -
d_call: -
j_call: TRBJ1-6
v_call: TRBV6-6
cdr3_nt: TGTGCCAGCCGCTCTCCCCAGGCACCCCTCCACTTT
cdr3_aa: CASRSPQAPLHF

clone_size: -
d_call: -
j_call: TRBJ1-1
v_call: TRBV29-1
cdr3_nt: TGCAGCGTTGAAGATCTTAGGCAGGGAGTTGTGTCTGAAGCTTTCTTT
cdr3_aa: CSVEDLRQGVVSEAFF

clone_size: once
d_call: -
j_call: TRBJ2-2
v_call: TRBV10-3
cdr3_nt: TGTGCCATCAAGAGGGCATTTAACACCGGGGAGCTGTTTTTT
cdr3_aa: CAIKRAFNTGELFF

clone_size: once
d_call: -
j_call: TRBJ1-3
v_call: TRBV6-5
cdr3_nt: TGTGCCAGCAGTTACCCGGACAGCTCTGGAAACACCATATATTTT
cdr3_aa: CASSYPDSSGNTIYF

clone_size: -
d_call: -
j_call: TRBJ1-3
v_call: TRBV2
cdr3_nt: TGTGCCAGCAGTCCGAGTACCCGATTCTCTGGAAACACCATATATTTT
cdr3_aa: CASSPSTRFSGNTIYF

clone_size: -
d_call: TRBD1
j_call: TRBJ1-5
v_call: TRBV30
cdr3_nt: TGTGCCTGGGACACCGGGACAGCAAATCAGCCCCAGCATTTT
cdr3_aa: CAWDTGTANQPQHF

clone_size: -
d_call: -
j_call: TRBJ1-3
v_call: TRBV6-6
cdr3_nt: TGTGCCAGCAGTTACTCCGGGACCCGCGCAAACACCATATATTTT
cdr3_aa: CASSYSGTRANTIYF

clone_size: -
d_call: -
j_call: TRBJ1-1
v_call: TRBV10-2
cdr3_nt: TGCGCCAGCAGTGAGGAACAGGACCTAAACACTGAAGCTTTCTTT
cdr3_aa: CASSEEQDLNTEAFF

clone_size: -
d_call: -
j_call: TRBJ1-1
v_call: TRBV5-1
cdr3_nt: TGCGCCAGCAGCTTGGTCCACGGTGGTCAACGAGGTAACACTGAAGCTTTCTTT
cdr3_aa: CASSLVHGGQRGNTEAFF

clone_size: -
d_call: -
j_call: TRBJ1-2
v_call: TRBV15
cdr3_nt: TGTGCCACCAGCACCCGGACAGCAGCTAACTATGGCTACACCTTC
cdr3_aa: CATSTRTAANYGYTF

clone_size: -
d_call: -
j_call: TRBJ1-6
v_call: TRBV6-5
cdr3_nt: TGTGCCAGCAGTTACTCGAGGGGGGACACCTCTTCACCCCTCCACTTT
cdr3_aa: CASSYSRGDTSSPLHF

clone_size: -
d_call: -
j_call: TRBJ2-2
v_call: TRBV4-1
cdr3_nt: TGCGCCAGCAGCCAAGATCGTGGCGGGGGCCCTCCCGGGGAGCTGTTTTTT
cdr3_aa: CASSQDRGGGPPGELFF

clone_size: -
d_call: -
j_call: TRBJ2-7
v_call: TRBV30
cdr3_nt: TGTGCCTGGGGGCCCCCCCTCGAGCAGTACTTC
cdr3_aa: CAWGPPLEQYF

clone_size: -
d_call: -
j_call: TRBJ1-1
v_call: TRBV4-1
cdr3_nt: TGCGCCAGCAGCCCCCTCGAGGTGGGCTACACTGAAGCTTTCTTT
cdr3_aa: CASSPLEVGYTEAFF

clone_size: -
d_call: TRBD2
j_call: TRBJ2-3
v_call: TRBV18
cdr3_nt: TGTGCCAGCTCACCCCGGACTAGCGGGGGAGAAGATACGCAGTATTTT
cdr3_aa: CASSPRTSGGEDTQYF

clone_size: -
d_call: -
j_call: TRBJ2-5
v_call: TRBV15
cdr3_nt: TGTGCCACCAGCAGAGAGGTCCAGGAGACCCAGTACTTC
cdr3_aa: CATSREVQETQYF

clone_size: -
d_call: -
j_call: TRBJ1-3
v_call: TRBV5-5
cdr3_nt: TGTGCCAGCAGCCGAGTCCAGGGTATCCGGGACACCATATATTTT
cdr3_aa: CASSRVQGIRDTIYF

clone_size: -
d_call: -
j_call: TRBJ1-3
v_call: TRBV7-8
cdr3_nt: TGTGCCAGCAGCTTAGACGGAAACACCATATATTTT
cdr3_aa: CASSLDGNTIYF

clone_size: -
d_call: -
j_call: TRBJ1-2
v_call: TRBV6-5
cdr3_nt: TGTGCCAGCAGCCCATACGTTGGAGCTAACTATGGCTACACCTTC
cdr3_aa: CASSPYVGANYGYTF

clone_size: once
d_call: -
j_call: TRBJ1-4
v_call: TRBV6-1
cdr3_nt: TGTGCCAGCAGTGTGAGGCACATTAATGAAAAACTGTTTTTT
cdr3_aa: CASSVRHINEKLFF

clone_size: -
d_call: TRBD2
j_call: TRBJ2-2
v_call: TRBV6-1
cdr3_nt: TGTGCCAACGGGAGGGCCGGGGTCGGGGAGCTGTTTTTT
cdr3_aa: CANGRAGVGELFF

clone_size: -
d_call: TRBD1
j_call: TRBJ1-3
v_call: TRBV18
cdr3_nt: TGTGCCAGCTCACAGGGGGCAGGAAACACCATATATTTT
cdr3_aa: CASSQGAGNTIYF

clone_size: -
d_call: -
j_call: TRBJ2-7
v_call: TRBV6-1
cdr3_nt: TGTGCCAGCAGTGCTCCGGGACCGCAGTACTTC
cdr3_aa: CASSAPGPQYF

clone_size: -
d_call: -
j_call: TRBJ1-2
v_call: TRBV28
cdr3_nt: TGTGCCAGCAGTTGGCCCGGTGTTGTCTACACCTTC
cdr3_aa: CASSWPGVVYTF

clone_size: -
d_call: TRBD1
j_call: TRBJ1-5
v_call: TRBV18
cdr3_nt: TGTGCCAGCTCCCGAGACAGGGAGGGGCAGCCCCAGCATTTT
cdr3_aa: CASSRDREGQPQHF

clone_size: -
d_call: TRBD1
j_call: TRBJ1-5
v_call: TRBV5-6
cdr3_nt: TGTGCCAGCAGCACAAGCCGGGACAGGGGCGCGGTGAGCAATCAGCCCCAGCATTTT
cdr3_aa: CASSTSRDRGAVSNQPQHF

clone_size: once
d_call: -
j_call: TRBJ2-3
v_call: TRBV5-4
cdr3_nt: TGTGCCAGCAGCTTGCGACAGACTCAATCAGATACGCAGTATTTT
cdr3_aa: CASSLRQTQSDTQYF

clone_size: once
d_call: -
j_call: TRBJ1-1
v_call: TRBV30
cdr3_nt: TGTGCCTGGAGCCTCAGATTGGGGACTGAAGCTTTCTTT
cdr3_aa: CAWSLRLGTEAFF

clone_size: -
d_call: TRBD1
j_call: TRBJ1-2
v_call: TRBV5-1
cdr3_nt: TGCGCCAGCAGCAAACCCTCCGGGACAGAGAATGGCTACACCTTC
cdr3_aa: CASSKPSGTENGYTF

clone_size: -
d_call: -
j_call: TRBJ1-5
v_call: TRBV19
cdr3_nt: TGTGCCAGTAGTATAGCGGACATCCTGCAGCCCCAGCATTTT
cdr3_aa: CASSIADILQPQHF

clone_size: -
d_call: TRBD1
j_call: TRBJ1-4
v_call: TRBV6-1
cdr3_nt: TGTGCCAGCAGTGAAAACAGGGGGAATAATGAAAAACTGTTTTTT
cdr3_aa: CASSENRGNNEKLFF

clone_size: once
d_call: TRBD2
j_call: TRBJ2-5
v_call: TRBV7-7
cdr3_nt: TGTGCTAGCAGCTTGGGATTGGGACTACAAGAGACCCAGTACTTC
cdr3_aa: CASSLGLGLQETQYF

clone_size: -
d_call: TRBD1
j_call: TRBJ1-2
v_call: TRBV7-9
cdr3_nt: TGTGCCAGCAGCCCCACTACCGACAGGGGTGGTGGCTACACCTTC
cdr3_aa: CASSPTTDRGGGYTF

clone_size: -
d_call: TRBD1
j_call: TRBJ1-6
v_call: TRBV10-2
cdr3_nt: TGCGCCAGCAGCGGACAGGGGAATTCACCCCTCCACTTT
cdr3_aa: CASSGQGNSPLHF

clone_size: few
d_call: TRBD1
j_call: TRBJ1-4
v_call: TRBV7-9
cdr3_nt: TGTGCCAGCAGCTTAGGTGGGACAGGGAATGAAAAACTGTTTTTT
cdr3_aa: CASSLGGTGNEKLFF

clone_size: -
d_call: -
j_call: TRBJ2-7
v_call: TRBV5-1
cdr3_nt: TGCGCCAGCAGCGGAGGGGCACGGGGCCCTAGCTCCTACGAGCAGTACTTC
cdr3_aa: CASSGGARGPSSYEQYF

clone_size: -
d_call: TRBD1
j_call: TRBJ1-4
v_call: TRBV7-8
cdr3_nt: TGTGCCAGCAGCTTGTCCGGGACAGGGCCTGAAAAACTGTTTTTT
cdr3_aa: CASSLSGTGPEKLFF

clone_size: -
d_call: -
j_call: TRBJ2-3
v_call: TRBV28
cdr3_nt: TGTGCCAGCAGCCCGGGTGGTTTTGCGGGGAGCACAGATACGCAGTATTTT
cdr3_aa: CASSPGGFAGSTDTQYF

clone_size: -
d_call: TRBD1
j_call: TRBJ1-3
v_call: TRBV28
cdr3_nt: TGTGCCAGCAGTCCCAACCCCCACACAGGGGCAGCTGGAAACACCATATATTTT
cdr3_aa: CASSPNPHTGAAGNTIYF

clone_size: -
d_call: -
j_call: TRBJ2-1
v_call: TRBV7-2
cdr3_nt: TGTGCCAGCAGCTTAGATAGGGGGAATGAGCAGTTCTTC
cdr3_aa: CASSLDRGNEQFF

clone_size: -
d_call: TRBD2
j_call: TRBJ2-7
v_call: TRBV9
cdr3_nt: TGTGCCAGCAGCCCCCGAGGCGGGGGGTACTCCTACGAGCAGTACTTC
cdr3_aa: CASSPRGGGYSYEQYF

clone_size: -
d_call: -
j_call: TRBJ2-1
v_call: TRBV6-1
cdr3_nt: TGTGCCAGCAGTGGTCAGCGCTCCTACAATGAGCAGTTCTTC
cdr3_aa: CASSGQRSYNEQFF

clone_size: -
d_call: TRBD2
j_call: TRBJ2-5
v_call: TRBV18
cdr3_nt: TGTGCCAGCTCCCAGGGACTAGCAGGAGAGACCCAGTACTTC
cdr3_aa: CASSQGLAGETQYF

clone_size: -
d_call: -
j_call: TRBJ2-4
v_call: TRBV11-2
cdr3_nt: TGTGCCAGCAGCTTGAAGAGGGAGCTACTAGCCAAAAACATTCAGTACTTC
cdr3_aa: CASSLKRELLAKNIQYF

clone_size: -
d_call: TRBD2
j_call: TRBJ2-1
v_call: TRBV6-5
cdr3_nt: TGTGCCAGCAGTTACTCGGGCGGGAGGGCGGCTTATGAGCAGTTCTTC
cdr3_aa: CASSYSGGRAAYEQFF

clone_size: -
d_call: TRBD2
j_call: TRBJ2-3
v_call: TRBV5-6
cdr3_nt: TGTGCCAGCAGAGCGGGAGCTGGTACAGATACGCAGTATTTT
cdr3_aa: CASRAGAGTDTQYF

clone_size: -
d_call: -
j_call: TRBJ1-2
v_call: TRBV7-9
cdr3_nt: TGTGCCAGCAGGCTCGGACAGAACTATGGCTACACCTTC
cdr3_aa: CASRLGQNYGYTF